The clone carrying this T cell receptor beta chain turned up a few times. Its target is not known. This specimen comes from a study of cytomegalovirus exposure and HLA in healthy donors. Study-level points and caveats: Researchers left out some V segments, among them TRBV6-2 and TRBV6-3, as indistinguishable.

J gave up 5 bases and V 6 bases, and 6 bases lay outside the gene matches. Germline CDR1 is SGHTA and CDR2 is FQGNSA. CDR3 length: 13 amino acids. PCR used 60 Vbeta primers and 13 Jbeta primers. Measured with immunoSEQ multiplex PCR; TCRdb has only the in-frame clones, and not every one. The data contain some 180,000 clones, around 77% of them singletons. The source material was PBMCs. The receptor was isolated from a woman in her 30s in good health and CMV-seronegative. J is TRBJ2-5 and V is TRBV7-2; 7 nucleotides align to TRBD1. The CDR3 sequence is CASRAGGRETQYF. CDR3 nucleotides: TGTGCCAGCAGAGCAGGGGGAAGGGAGACCCAGTACTTC.